The clone carrying this TCR beta chain appeared a few times. Its antigen remains unidentified. TCR alpha and TCR beta cDNA libraries with sample barcodes and UMIs came from 5'RACE using constant-segment primers. TCRdb independently ran MiXCR on the 5' RACE reads; one entry per CDR3 protein. The data contain about 560,000 distinct CDR3 sequences, 15% to 20% of them singletons. The data derive from a study of T-cell memory formation after mild COVID-19. Whole-study results and caveats: Nothing showed for sure that second-wave clones peaking on day 37 were SARS-CoV-2 specific.

CDR3 length equals 15 residues. In germline, CDR1 is SGDLS, CDR2 YYNGEE. Trimming cost V 1 base and J 6 bases, with 13 bases left between them. This sequence was found in an adult woman who had mild COVID-19 (a few samples of this study predate the infection). Cell type and time point are not known. This chain uses TRBV9 with TRBJ2-2; D tentatively fits TRBD1 or TRBD2 (5 bases each). The sequencing sample was made of PBMCs or a T cell subset sorted from them (not recorded which). In nucleotides, the CDR3 is TGTGCCAGCAGCGTATCCGGGACCAACGCCGGGGAGCTGTTTTTT. This sequence encodes CASSVSGTNAGELFF.